The subject of this entry is one TCR beta chain. Its target is not known. This sample is drawn from a study of Ad26.COV2.S vaccination and SARS-CoV-2 variants. Study at large: The study gave Ad26.COV2.S intramuscularly, once or twice 56 days apart. Study-wide results and caveats: Breadth measured for non-spike TCRs was similar across vaccine and placebo recipients.

Only in-frame clones appear in the TCRdb table, and some are missing; sequencing was by immunoSEQ multiplex PCR. The data contain hundreds of thousands of clones, about 87% of them singletons. Treatment meaning: about 20 received Ad26.COV2.S at low or high dose, single or two shots; 5 received placebo; per-sample allocation not given. Sample collection was performed on day 63 after the first vaccine or placebo injection. Boston provided a donor who was an adult aged 18-55 years. An Ad26 vector was used to express Wuhan-strain SARS-CoV-2 spike as the vaccine. Specimen: peripheral blood, collected in a trial of Ad26.COV2.S vaccine versus placebo. This TCR was sampled from a person aged 18-65 years who received the Ad26.COV2.S COVID-19 vaccine or a placebo.

In nucleotides, the CDR3 is TGTGCCAGTAGTATAGATCAGGGTAGGAGCTCCTACGAGCAGTACTTC. This sequence encodes CASSIDQGRSSYEQYF. The chain combines TRBV19 with TRBJ2-7, with D possibly being TRBD1 (5 bases). V lost 0 bases, J lost 0 bases, and 12 bases lay in between. This CDR3 has 16 amino acids. Looked up from germline, CDR1 is LNHDA and CDR2 is SQIVND (reference sequence).